This entry is about one T cell receptor beta chain. During corrective heart surgery, resections were taken, and the thymus tissue came from them. This CDR3 has 15 amino acids. From germline, CDR1 is SGHRS and CDR2 YFSETQ. The ends lost 4 bases at V and 5 bases at J; junction bases unmatched: 11. TCRdb keeps only in-frame clones here, not all; method: immunoSEQ multiplex PCR. The sample has roughly 86,000 clones, about 96% seen once. The data derive from a study of human thymus T cells. Sequenced material: thymus tissue. The clonotype was recovered from a boy younger than two with a congenital heart defect but otherwise immunologically healthy. The V call is TRBV5-1, the J call TRBJ2-7, with 8 bases lining up with TRBD1. For the CDR3, the DNA is TGCGCCAGCAGCCTTTCCCGGACAGGGCACCACGAGCAGTACTTC. Translated, it gives CASSLSRTGHHEQYF. Variable domain in full (rest from reference TRBV5-1 and TRBJ2-7): KAGVTQTPRYLIKTRGQQVTLSCSPISGHRSVSWYQQTPGQGLQFLFEYFSETQRNKGNFPGRFSGRQFSNSRSEMNVSTLELGDSALYLCASSLSRTGHHEQYFGPGTRLTVT.